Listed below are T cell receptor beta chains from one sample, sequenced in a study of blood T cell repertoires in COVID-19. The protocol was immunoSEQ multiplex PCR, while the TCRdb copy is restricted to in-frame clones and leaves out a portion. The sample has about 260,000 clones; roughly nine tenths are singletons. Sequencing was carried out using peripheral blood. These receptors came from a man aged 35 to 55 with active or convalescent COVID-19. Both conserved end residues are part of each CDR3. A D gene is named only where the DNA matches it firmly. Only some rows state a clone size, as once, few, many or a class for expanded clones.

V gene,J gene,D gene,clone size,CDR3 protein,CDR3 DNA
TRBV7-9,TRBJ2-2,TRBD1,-,CASSLAGTGIGELFF,TGTGCCAGCAGCCTGGCCGGGACAGGGATCGGGGAGCTGTTTTTT
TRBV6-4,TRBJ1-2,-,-,CASSAYPGVNYGYTF,TGTGCCAGCAGTGCTTATCCAGGGGTTAACTATGGCTACACCTTC
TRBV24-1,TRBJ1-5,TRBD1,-,CATSAPQADRGQPQHF,TGTGCCACCAGTGCCCCCCAAGCAGACAGGGGTCAGCCCCAGCATTTT
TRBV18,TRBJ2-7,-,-,CASSRIVLGAGDYEQYF,TGTGCCAGCTCCCGAATCGTTTTGGGGGCGGGTGACTACGAGCAGTACTTC
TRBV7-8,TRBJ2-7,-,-,CASSLFQGYSSYEQYF,TGTGCCAGCAGCTTATTCCAGGGGTACAGCTCCTACGAGCAGTACTTC
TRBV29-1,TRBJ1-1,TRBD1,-,CSVTVQGGTEAFF,TGCAGCGTTACCGTCCAGGGGGGCACTGAAGCTTTCTTT
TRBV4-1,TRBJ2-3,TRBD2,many,CASSSAAPSGVTDTQYF,TGCGCCAGCAGTTCCGCCGCTCCTAGCGGAGTTACAGATACGCAGTATTTT
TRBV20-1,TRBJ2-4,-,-,CSASQDSLAKNIQYF,TGCAGTGCTAGTCAGGACTCCTTGGCCAAAAACATTCAGTACTTC
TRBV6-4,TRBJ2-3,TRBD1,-,CASSRQGTDTQYF,TGTGCCAGCAGTAGACAGGGAACAGATACGCAGTATTTT
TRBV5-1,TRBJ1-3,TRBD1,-,CASSLEGTGRIGNTIYF,TGCGCCAGCAGCTTGGAGGGGACAGGGAGAATTGGAAACACCATATATTTT
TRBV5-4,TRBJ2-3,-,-,CASSTGGPRADTQYF,TGTGCCAGCAGCACCGGAGGGCCGAGGGCAGATACGCAGTATTTT
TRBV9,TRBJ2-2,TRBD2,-,CASSVVGGAPSGLAGGIVGELFF,TGTGCCAGCAGCGTAGTCGGGGGGGCGCCCTCCGGGCTAGCGGGAGGAATCGTCGGGGAGCTGTTTTTT
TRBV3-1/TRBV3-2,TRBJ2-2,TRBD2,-,CASSQDMSGLAGGRPGELFF,TGTGCCAGCAGCCAAGATATGTCGGGACTAGCGGGGGGCCGGCCCGGGGAGCTGTTTTTT